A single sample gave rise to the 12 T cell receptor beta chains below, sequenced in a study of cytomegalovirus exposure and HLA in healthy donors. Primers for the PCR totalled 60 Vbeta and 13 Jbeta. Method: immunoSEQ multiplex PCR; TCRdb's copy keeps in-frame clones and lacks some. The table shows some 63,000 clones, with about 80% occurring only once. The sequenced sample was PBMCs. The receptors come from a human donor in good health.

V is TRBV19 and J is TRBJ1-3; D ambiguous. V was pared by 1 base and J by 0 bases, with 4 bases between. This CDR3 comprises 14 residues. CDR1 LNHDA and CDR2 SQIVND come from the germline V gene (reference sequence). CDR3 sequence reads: CASSIASSGNTIYF. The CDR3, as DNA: TGTGCCAGTAGTATAGCCAGCTCTGGAAACACCATATATTTT.

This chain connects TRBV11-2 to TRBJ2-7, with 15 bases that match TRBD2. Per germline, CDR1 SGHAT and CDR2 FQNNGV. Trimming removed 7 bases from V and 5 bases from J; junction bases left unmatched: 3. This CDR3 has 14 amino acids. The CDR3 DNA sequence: TGTGCCAGCACCGGGACTAGCGGGAGGAACGAGCAGTACTTC. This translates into CASTGTSGRNEQYF.

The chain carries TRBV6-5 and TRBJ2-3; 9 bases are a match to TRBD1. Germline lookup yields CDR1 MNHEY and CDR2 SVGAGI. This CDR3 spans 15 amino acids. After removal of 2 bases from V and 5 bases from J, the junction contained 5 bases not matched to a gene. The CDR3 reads CASSYGTGRGDTQYF. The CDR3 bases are TGTGCCAGCAGTTACGGGACAGGGAGGGGAGATACGCAGTATTTT.

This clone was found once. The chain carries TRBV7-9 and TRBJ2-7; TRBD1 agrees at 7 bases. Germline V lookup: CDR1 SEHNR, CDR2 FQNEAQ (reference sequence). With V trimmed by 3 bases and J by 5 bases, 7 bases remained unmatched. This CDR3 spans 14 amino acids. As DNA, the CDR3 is TGTGCCAGCAGCTTCTGGGACAGAGGTGACGAGCAGTACTTC. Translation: CASSFWDRGDEQYF.

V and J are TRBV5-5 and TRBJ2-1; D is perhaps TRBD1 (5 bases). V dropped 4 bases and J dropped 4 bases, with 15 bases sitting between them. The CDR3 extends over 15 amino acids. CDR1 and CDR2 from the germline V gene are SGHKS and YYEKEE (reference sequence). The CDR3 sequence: CASSRQMWDYNEQFF. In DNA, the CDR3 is TGTGCCAGCAGCCGACAGATGTGGGATTACAATGAGCAGTTCTTC.

The CDR3 sequence is CASGLVRETIVPYEQYF. The CDR3 DNA reads TGTGCTAGTGGTTTGGTAAGGGAGACTATCGTGCCCTACGAGCAGTACTTC. V usage is TRBV12-5 and J usage is TRBJ2-7; maybe TRBD2 (5 bases). Germline V lookup: CDR1 LGHNT, CDR2 FRNRAP. The length of the CDR3 is 17 residues. V was cut by 0 bases and J by 2 bases, with 17 bases left in between. The full variable domain, its missing parts supplied by reference TRBV12-5 and TRBJ2-7, is DARVTQTPRHKVTEMGQEVTMRCQPILGHNTVFWYRQTMMQGLELLAYFRNRAPLDDSGMPKDRFSAEMPDATLATLKIQPSEPRDSAVYFCASGLVRETIVPYEQYFGPGTRLTVT.

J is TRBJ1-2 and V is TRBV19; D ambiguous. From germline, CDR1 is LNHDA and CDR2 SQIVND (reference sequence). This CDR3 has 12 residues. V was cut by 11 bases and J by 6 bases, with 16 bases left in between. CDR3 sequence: CALRSGLNGYTF. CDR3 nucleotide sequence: TGTGCCCTGAGAAGTGGACTGAATGGCTACACCTTC.

CDR3 in amino acids: CATSRGPPGQVTARELFF. CDR3 nucleotides: TGTGCCACCAGCAGGGGACCTCCGGGACAGGTCACTGCCAGGGAGCTGTTTTTT. The chain has TRBV15 and TRBJ2-2; 8 nucleotides line up with TRBD1. In germline, CDR1 is LNHNV, CDR2 YYDKDF (reference sequence). This CDR3 spans 18 amino acids. Trimming took 3 bases from V and 9 from J; bases not matched to a gene: 18. Using reference TRBV15 and TRBJ2-2 for the parts outside the CDR3, the full variable domain is DAMVIQNPRYQVTQFGKPVTLSCSQTLNHNVMYWYQQKSSQAPKLLFHYYDKDFNNEADTPDNFQSRRPNTSFCFLDIRSPGLGDTAMYLCATSRGPPGQVTARELFFGEGSRLTVL.

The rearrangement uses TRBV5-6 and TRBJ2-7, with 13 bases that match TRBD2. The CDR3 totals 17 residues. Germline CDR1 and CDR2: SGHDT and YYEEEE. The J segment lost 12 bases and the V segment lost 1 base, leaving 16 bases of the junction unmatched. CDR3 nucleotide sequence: TGTGCCAGCAGCTTGTTGGGACAGGGGACTAGCGGGACGCTCCTGTACTTC. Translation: CASSLLGQGTSGTLLYF.

CDR3 sequence reads: CASSLTPRGNQPQHF. CDR3 sequence (DNA): TGTGCCAGCAGCTTGACCCCTCGGGGCAATCAGCCCCAGCATTTT. The V gene is TRBV11-2, the J gene TRBJ1-5; unclear D gene. Germline V gene lookup returns CDR1 SGHAT and CDR2 FQNNGV. This CDR3 is 15 amino acids long. Trimming took 3 bases from V and 2 from J, leaving 11 bases between them.

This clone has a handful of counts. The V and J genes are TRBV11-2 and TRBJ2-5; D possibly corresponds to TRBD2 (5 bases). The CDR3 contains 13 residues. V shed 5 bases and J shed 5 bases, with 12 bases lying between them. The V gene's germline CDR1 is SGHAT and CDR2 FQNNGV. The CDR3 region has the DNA TGTGCCAGCAGCCAGACGCGGGTGGAGACCCAGTACTTC. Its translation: CASSQTRVETQYF.

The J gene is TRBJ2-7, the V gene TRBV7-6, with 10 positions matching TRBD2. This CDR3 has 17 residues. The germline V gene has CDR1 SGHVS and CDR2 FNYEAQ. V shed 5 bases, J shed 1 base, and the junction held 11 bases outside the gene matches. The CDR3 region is CASSLGLAEDLSYEQYF. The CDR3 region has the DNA TGTGCCAGCAGCCTAGGACTAGCGGAGGATCTATCCTACGAGCAGTACTTC.